The rows below give T cell receptor beta chains drawn from one sample of a study of blood T cells in healthy people across ages. Via MiXCR, TCRdb re-called the 5' RACE reads, giving one row per CDR3 protein. The table shows 650,000 to 1,000,000 distinct CDR3 sequences, with approximately 35% occurring only once. Sequencing input: blood. Receptors originate from a man aged 18 to 30 in good health. Both conserved end residues are part of each CDR3. D genes are given only for firm matches. Size is stated for part of the rows, as once, few or many counts, or as a class when the clone is expanded.

NA	TRBV28	few	TRBJ1-5	TGTGCCAGCAGTTTTTGGACGTCGGGCAATCAGCCCCAGCATTTT	CASSFWTSGNQPQHF
NA	TRBV12-3/TRBV12-4	NA	TRBJ2-3	TGTGCCAGCAGCCCCGATCTAGGGGGAAGAAGATGGAATACGCAGTATTTT	CASSPDLGGRRWNTQYF
NA	TRBV4-2	NA	TRBJ1-3	TGTGCCAGCAGCCAAGACTCCGTCGGGTGGACCTCTGGAAACACCATATATTTT	CASSQDSVGWTSGNTIYF
NA	TRBV20-1	NA	TRBJ2-1	TGCAGTGCTTCTACAGCAGGGGATCACGGTGAGCAGTTCTTC	CSASTAGDHGEQFF
NA	TRBV2	few	TRBJ1-5	TGTGCCAGCAGGAGTGATGGGAGCAATCAGCCCCAGCATTTT	CASRSDGSNQPQHF
NA	TRBV12-3/TRBV12-4	NA	TRBJ2-5	TGTGCCAGCAGTACCCTTCGACAGACCAATGAGCAGTACTTC	CASSTLRQTNEQYF
NA	TRBV5-1	few	TRBJ1-1	TGCGCCAGCAGCTTGTCGGTGGGCAGTCCGAACACTGAAGCTTTCTTT	CASSLSVGSPNTEAFF
TRBD1	TRBV24-1	NA	TRBJ2-3	TGTGCCACCAGTGATTTAGGGACAGGGGCAGAAGATATGCAGTATTTT	CATSDLGTGAEDMQYF
NA	TRBV6-5	NA	TRBJ1-1	TGTGCCAGCAGTTACGGATTTAAGCTGGGGACCGCCAAGCCCACTGAAGCTTTCTTT	CASSYGFKLGTAKPTEAFF
TRBD1	TRBV28	NA	TRBJ1-1	TGTGCCAGCAGTTTCCGGACAGGGACCACTGAAGCTTTCTTT	CASSFRTGTTEAFF
NA	TRBV29-1	few	TRBJ1-3	TGCAGCGTTGAAGATAGATGGCCCCACAGCTCTGGAAACACCATATATTTT	CSVEDRWPHSSGNTIYF
NA	TRBV20-1	NA	TRBJ1-4	TGCAGTGCTAGTAAGCCATCGGAGGAAAAACTGTTTTTT	CSASKPSEEKLFF
NA	TRBV3-1	NA	TRBJ2-7	TGTGCCAGCAGCCAAGACCGTGCGTCCTACGAGCAGTACTTC	CASSQDRASYEQYF
NA	TRBV4-3	NA	TRBJ1-3	TGCGCCAGCAGCCATGCGGGGGAAGCACCTGGAAACACCATATATTTT	CASSHAGEAPGNTIYF
NA	TRBV7-9	few	TRBJ1-6	TGTGCCAGCAGCTCCCCAGGGACCCTCCACTTT	CASSSPGTLHF
TRBD2	TRBV20-1	many	TRBJ2-1	TGCAGTGCTAGAGTCACAGCGGGGGATCCCTACAATGAGCAGTTCTTC	CSARVTAGDPYNEQFF